This T cell receptor (beta chain) was recorded in a study of cytomegalovirus exposure and HLA in healthy donors. Germline values: CDR1 SSHAT, CDR2 FNYEAQ (reference sequence). This CDR3 contains 13 residues. V gave up 0 bases and J gave up 5 bases, with 7 bases separating them. Repertoires were generated with immunoSEQ multiplex PCR, while TCRdb's copy carries only in-frame clones and drops some. The sample carries about 160,000 clones, roughly nine tenths recorded once. This TCR derives from a woman aged 30 to 39 in good health and CMV-seronegative. The source material was PBMCs. The V gene is TRBV7-7, the J gene TRBJ1-1; no clear D gene. CDR3 sequence: CASSLAEGTEAFF. For the CDR3, the DNA is TGTGCCAGCAGCTTAGCGGAGGGAACTGAAGCTTTCTTT.